This T cell receptor beta chain came from a study of blood T cell repertoires in COVID-19. Resolution of symptoms, clearance, or two negative PCRs was present in recovered Cohort 3 donors. CDR1 LGHNT and CDR2 FRNRAP come from the germline V gene. V lost 1 base and J 2 bases, leaving 8 bases between the germline ends. The CDR3 is 14 amino acids. Original methodology: How many nucleated cells were present was estimated from reference gene primer amplification. Sequencing was performed with immunoSEQ multiplex PCR; in TCRdb, only in-frame clones are kept and a portion is missing. V, J and clone size are those of that table, while D and trimming were read from the DNA. The sample has around 150,000 clones; over 70% are singletons.

The clonotype comes from a woman aged 55 to 70 who had recovered from COVID-19. The source material was PBMCs or T cells enriched from blood (not recorded which). The chain employs TRBV12-5 and TRBJ1-2, with a weak D call TRBD1 (5 bases). Here the CDR3 reads CASGLAGGNYGYTF. CDR3 coding DNA: TGTGCTAGTGGTTTGGCGGGGGGGAACTATGGCTACACCTTC.